Each of the 8 T cell receptor beta chains below was sequenced from the same sample in a study of blood T cell repertoires in COVID-19. Using immunoSEQ multiplex PCR, the repertoire was profiled, and TCRdb retains in-frame clones only, with some absent. The sample contains under 250,000 clones, approximately 90% of which appear only once. The sequencing input was peripheral blood. The receptors derive from a man in his forties with acute or convalescent COVID-19.

The chain's CDR3 is CASSYSAEGGHEQYF. The CDR3, as DNA: TGTGCCAGCAGTTACTCCGCGGAAGGCGGCCACGAGCAGTACTTC. The rearrangement links TRBV6-5 to TRBJ2-7; no reliable D call. The ends were cut back, 0 bases at V and 5 bases at J, with 14 bases in the middle. CDR1 is MNHEY, CDR2 SVGAGI, per germline. The CDR3 is 15 amino acids.

The V call is TRBV19, the J call TRBJ2-7; 9 bases agree with TRBD1. Per germline, CDR1 LNHDA and CDR2 SQIVND (reference sequence). With V trimmed by 6 bases and J by 4 bases, 7 bases remained unmatched. This CDR3 contains 14 residues. The CDR3 protein is CASSPGQGVYEQYF. Written as DNA, the CDR3 is TGTGCCAGTAGCCCGGGACAGGGTGTTTACGAGCAGTACTTC.

The chain employs TRBV7-9 and TRBJ1-4, with D possibly matching TRBD1 (6 bases). The CDR3 length is 15 residues. The V and J ends lost 5 bases and 2 bases respectively, with 12 bases between them. Germline assignment: CDR1 SEHNR and CDR2 FQNEAQ (reference sequence). In nucleotides, the CDR3 is TGTGCCAGCAGCACGAACAGGGCGACTAATGAAAAACTGTTTTTT. Protein: CASSTNRATNEKLFF.

The J gene is TRBJ2-3, the V gene TRBV5-1; the match to TRBD2 covers 11 bases. The CDR3 loop spans 16 amino acids. The trim removed 7 bases at V and 6 bases at J, leaving 13 bases unmatched. In germline, CDR1 is SGHRS, CDR2 YFSETQ. CDR3 coding DNA: TGCGCCAGCCTCAATGGGCTAGCGGGGGGCCCCGATACGCAGTATTTT. Residues: CASLNGLAGGPDTQYF.

This chain joins TRBV28 and TRBJ2-7, with a weak D call TRBD2 (7 bases). The V end was cut by 2 bases, the J end by 4 bases, with 12 bases between. This CDR3 comprises 14 residues. Per germline, CDR1 MDHEN and CDR2 SYDVKM. The chain's CDR3 is CASSLGGAGYEQYF. The CDR3 DNA sequence: TGTGCCAGCAGTTTAGGGGGGGCGGGATACGAGCAGTACTTC.

V and J are TRBV5-1 and TRBJ2-1; TRBD2 might be the D (6 bases). CDR3 length: 17 residues. CDR1 SGHRS and CDR2 YFSETQ come from the germline V gene. V dropped 1 base and J dropped 8 bases, with 22 bases sitting between them. CDR3 protein: CASSLIRIAEGRDEQFF. In nucleotides, the CDR3 is TGCGCCAGCAGCTTGATTAGAATAGCGGAAGGACGGGATGAGCAGTTCTTC. The whole variable domain, remainder taken from reference TRBV5-1 and TRBJ2-1, is KAGVTQTPRYLIKTRGQQVTLSCSPISGHRSVSWYQQTPGQGLQFLFEYFSETQRNKGNFPGRFSGRQFSNSRSEMNVSTLELGDSALYLCASSLIRIAEGRDEQFFGPGTRLTVL.

This rearrangement joins TRBV7-2 to TRBJ2-3, with TRBD2 matching over 7 bases. This CDR3 contains 14 residues. The V segment lost 2 bases and the J segment 2 bases; nucleotides outside the gene matches: 1. CDR1 and CDR2 from the germline V gene are SGHTA and FQGNSA. The CDR3 sequence is CASSLSGATDTQYF. The CDR3 coding sequence is TGTGCCAGCAGCTTAAGCGGGGCCACAGATACGCAGTATTTT.

CDR3 bases: TGTGCCAGCAGCCAGGGACTGGCCGGGGAGCTGTTTTTT. As protein: CASSQGLAGELFF. V and J are TRBV3-1 (or the pseudogene TRBV3-2) and TRBJ2-2; tentatively, D is TRBD2 (6 bases). The V end was cut by 3 bases, the J end by 6 bases, with 8 bases between. Germline CDR1 reads LGHDT; CDR2 reads YNNKEL (reference sequence). This CDR3 spans 13 amino acids.